This TCR beta chain was sequenced in a study of CD8 T cells in ankylosing spondylitis. About this clonotype: Its antigen is undetermined.

Study-wide results and caveats: One TCR beta motif, made up of 7 or 8 highly homologous variants, appeared characteristic of ankylosing spondylitis blood. It was reported that disease-linked clones were significantly enriched in matched ankylosing spondylitis synovial fluid. A number of the motif variants had already been described in reactive arthritis synovial fluid and blood.

Each TCR beta library was made by quantitative 5'-RACE that incorporated molecular barcodes. TCRdb itself ran the 5' RACE reads through MiXCR, one entry per CDR3 protein. The sample includes 700,000 to 850,000 distinct CDR3 sequences, roughly 12% of them seen just once. Between the trimmed V and J ends, which lost 4 bases and 6 bases, there was a span of 10 bases. CDR3 length: 13 residues. The origin of this receptor is a male donor with ankylosing spondylitis. Sequenced sample: blood, either unsorted or a sorted T cell fraction (not recorded which). The V gene is TRBV12-3 or TRBV12-4, the J gene TRBJ1-5; D is perhaps TRBD1 (6 bases). CDR3: CASSSTQGQPQHF. In DNA form, the CDR3 reads TGTGCCAGCAGTTCCACACAGGGTCAGCCCCAGCATTTT.